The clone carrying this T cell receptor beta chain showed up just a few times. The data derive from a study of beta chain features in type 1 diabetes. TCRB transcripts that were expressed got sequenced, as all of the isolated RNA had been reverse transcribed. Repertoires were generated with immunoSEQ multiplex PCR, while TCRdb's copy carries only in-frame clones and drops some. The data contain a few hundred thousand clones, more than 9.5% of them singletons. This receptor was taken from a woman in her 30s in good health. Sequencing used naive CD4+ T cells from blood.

The CDR3 sequence is CASSVEGAPLVAGELFF. CDR3 bases: TGTGCCAGCAGCGTAGAAGGAGCCCCCTTGGTCGCCGGGGAGCTGTTTTTT. This chain links TRBV9 with TRBJ2-2, with D unresolved. Trimming left V 0 bases short and J 6 bases short, with 18 bases between. The CDR3 runs 17 residues. The germline V gene encodes CDR1 SGDLS and CDR2 YYNGEE.